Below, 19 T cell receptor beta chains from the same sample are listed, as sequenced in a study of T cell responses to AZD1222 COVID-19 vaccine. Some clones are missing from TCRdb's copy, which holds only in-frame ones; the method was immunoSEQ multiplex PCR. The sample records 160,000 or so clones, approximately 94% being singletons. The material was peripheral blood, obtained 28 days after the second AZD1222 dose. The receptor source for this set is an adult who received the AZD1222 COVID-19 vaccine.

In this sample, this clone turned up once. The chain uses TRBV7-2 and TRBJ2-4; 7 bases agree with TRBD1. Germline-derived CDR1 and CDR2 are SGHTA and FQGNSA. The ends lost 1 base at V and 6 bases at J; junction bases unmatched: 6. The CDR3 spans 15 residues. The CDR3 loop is CASSLVTGAGNIQYF. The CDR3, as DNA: TGTGCCAGCAGCTTAGTAACAGGGGCGGGAAACATTCAGTACTTC.

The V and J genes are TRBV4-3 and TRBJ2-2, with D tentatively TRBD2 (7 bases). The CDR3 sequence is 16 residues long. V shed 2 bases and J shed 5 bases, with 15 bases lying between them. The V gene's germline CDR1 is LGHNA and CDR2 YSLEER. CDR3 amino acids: CASSQLGGGSTGELFF. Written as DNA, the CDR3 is TGCGCCAGCAGCCAATTGGGAGGGGGTTCGACCGGGGAGCTGTTTTTT.

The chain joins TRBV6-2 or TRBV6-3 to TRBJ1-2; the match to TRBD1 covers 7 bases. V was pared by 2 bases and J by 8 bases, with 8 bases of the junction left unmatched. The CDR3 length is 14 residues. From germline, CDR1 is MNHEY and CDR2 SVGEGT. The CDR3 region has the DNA TGTGCCAGCAGTTACCGCGACAGGGCCGGAGGCTACACCTTC. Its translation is CASSYRDRAGGYTF.

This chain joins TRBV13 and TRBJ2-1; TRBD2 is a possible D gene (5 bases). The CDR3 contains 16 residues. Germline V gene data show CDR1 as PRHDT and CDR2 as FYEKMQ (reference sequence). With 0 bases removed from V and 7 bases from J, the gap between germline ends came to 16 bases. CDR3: CASSLGRAGGRNEQFF. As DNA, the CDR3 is TGTGCCAGCAGCTTAGGCCGGGCGGGTGGACGGAATGAGCAGTTCTTC.

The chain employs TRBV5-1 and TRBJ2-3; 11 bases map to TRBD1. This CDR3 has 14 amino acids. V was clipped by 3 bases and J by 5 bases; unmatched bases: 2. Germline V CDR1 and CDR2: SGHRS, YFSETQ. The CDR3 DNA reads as TGCGCCAGCAGCTCAGGGACAGGGGGAGATACGCAGTATTTT. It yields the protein CASSSGTGGDTQYF.

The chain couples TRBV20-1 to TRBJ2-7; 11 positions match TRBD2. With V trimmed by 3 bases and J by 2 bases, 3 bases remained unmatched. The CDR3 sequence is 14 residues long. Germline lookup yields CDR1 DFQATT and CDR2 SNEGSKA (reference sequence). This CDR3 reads CSASSGRATYEQYF. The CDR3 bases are TGCAGTGCTAGTAGCGGGAGGGCCACCTACGAGCAGTACTTC.

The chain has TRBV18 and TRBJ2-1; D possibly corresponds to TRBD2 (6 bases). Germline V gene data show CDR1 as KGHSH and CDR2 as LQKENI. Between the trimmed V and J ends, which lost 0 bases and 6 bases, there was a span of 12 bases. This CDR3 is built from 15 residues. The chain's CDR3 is CASSPPPLAGNEQFF. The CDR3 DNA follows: TGTGCCAGCTCACCACCGCCACTAGCTGGCAATGAGCAGTTCTTC. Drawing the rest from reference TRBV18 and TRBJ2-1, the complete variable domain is NAGVMQNPRHLVRRRGQEARLRCSPMKGHSHVYWYRQLPEEGLKFMVYLQKENIIDESGMPKERFSAEFPKEGPSILRIQQVVRGDSAAYFCASSPPPLAGNEQFFGPGTRLTVL.

The CDR3 nucleotides are TGTGCCAGCAGCGATCGACAGGGGCTAACGCCCCAGCATTTT. Residues: CASSDRQGLTPQHF. The rearrangement links TRBV28 to TRBJ1-5; TRBD1 agrees at 8 bases. With V trimmed by 6 bases and J by 9 bases, 10 bases remained unmatched. The CDR3 length is 14 residues. From germline, CDR1 is MDHEN and CDR2 SYDVKM.

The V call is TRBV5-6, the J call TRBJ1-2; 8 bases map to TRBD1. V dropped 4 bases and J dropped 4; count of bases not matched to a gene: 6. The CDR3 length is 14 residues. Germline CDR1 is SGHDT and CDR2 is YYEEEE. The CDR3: CASSGGTGGYGYTF. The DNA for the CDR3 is TGTGCCAGCAGCGGGGGCACAGGGGGCTATGGCTACACCTTC.

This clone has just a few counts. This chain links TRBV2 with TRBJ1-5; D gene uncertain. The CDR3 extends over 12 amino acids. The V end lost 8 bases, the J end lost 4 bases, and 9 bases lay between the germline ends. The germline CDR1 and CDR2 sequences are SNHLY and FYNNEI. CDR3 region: CASQEGNQPQHF. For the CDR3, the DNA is TGTGCCAGCCAGGAAGGGAATCAGCCCCAGCATTTT.

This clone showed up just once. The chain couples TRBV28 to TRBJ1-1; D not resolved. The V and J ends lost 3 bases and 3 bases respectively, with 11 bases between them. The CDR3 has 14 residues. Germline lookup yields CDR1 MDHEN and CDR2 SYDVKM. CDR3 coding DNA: TGTGCCAGCAGTTTGTCGCTATCGGACACTGAAGCTTTCTTT. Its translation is CASSLSLSDTEAFF.

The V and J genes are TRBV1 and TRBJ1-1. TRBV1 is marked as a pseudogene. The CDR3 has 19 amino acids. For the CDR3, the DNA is TGCACCAGCAGCCAAGGGGGTACAGAGTTCCCGTCGATGAACACTGAAGCTTTCTTT. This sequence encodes CTSSQGGTEFPSMNTEAFF.

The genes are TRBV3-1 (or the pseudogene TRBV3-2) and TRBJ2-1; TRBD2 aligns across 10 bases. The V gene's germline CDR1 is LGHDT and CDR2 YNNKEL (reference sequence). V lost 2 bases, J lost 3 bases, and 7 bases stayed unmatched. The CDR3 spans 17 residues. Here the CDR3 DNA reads TGTGCCAGCAGCCAAACCCAGGAGCGGGGGGGCTACAATGAGCAGTTCTTC. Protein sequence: CASSQTQERGGYNEQFF.

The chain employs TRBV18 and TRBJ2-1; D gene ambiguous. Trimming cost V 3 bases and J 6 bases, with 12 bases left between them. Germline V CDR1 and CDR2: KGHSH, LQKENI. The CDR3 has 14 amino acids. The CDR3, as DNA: TGTGCCAGCTCACCTAGGCAGGCCCCCAATGAGCAGTTCTTC. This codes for CASSPRQAPNEQFF. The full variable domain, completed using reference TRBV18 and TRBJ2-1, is NAGVMQNPRHLVRRRGQEARLRCSPMKGHSHVYWYRQLPEEGLKFMVYLQKENIIDESGMPKERFSAEFPKEGPSILRIQQVVRGDSAAYFCASSPRQAPNEQFFGPGTRLTVL.

CDR3 in amino acids: CASRDPPSSGNTIYF. In nucleotides, the CDR3 is TGTGCCAGCCGCGACCCTCCTTCTTCTGGAAACACCATATATTTT. The chain couples TRBV6-5 to TRBJ1-3; no clear D gene. The V and J ends lost 8 bases and 1 base respectively, with 15 bases between them. CDR3 length: 15 residues. CDR1 MNHEY and CDR2 SVGAGI come from the germline V gene.

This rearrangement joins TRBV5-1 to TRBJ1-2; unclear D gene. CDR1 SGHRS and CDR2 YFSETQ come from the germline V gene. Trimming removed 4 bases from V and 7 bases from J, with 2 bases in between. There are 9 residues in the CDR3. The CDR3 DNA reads TGCGCCAGCAGCCTTGGCTACACCTTC. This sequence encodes CASSLGYTF.

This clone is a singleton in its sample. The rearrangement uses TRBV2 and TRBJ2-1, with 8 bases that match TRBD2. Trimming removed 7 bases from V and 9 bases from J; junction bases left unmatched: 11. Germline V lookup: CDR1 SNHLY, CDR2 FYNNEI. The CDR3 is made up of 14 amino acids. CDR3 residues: CASKASGFPSEQFF. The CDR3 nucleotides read TGTGCCAGCAAAGCTAGCGGGTTCCCCAGTGAGCAGTTCTTC. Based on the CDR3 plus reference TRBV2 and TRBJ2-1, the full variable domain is EPEVTQTPSHQVTQMGQEVILRCVPISNHLYFYWYRQILGQKVEFLVSFYNNEISEKSEIFDDQFSVERPDGSNFTLKIRSTKLEDSAMYFCASKASGFPSEQFFGPGTRLTVL.

CDR3: CASSPTGTANYGYTF. The CDR3 DNA is TGTGCCAGCTCACCTACCGGGACAGCCAACTATGGCTACACCTTC. The chain joins TRBV18 to TRBJ1-2, with 7 bases identical to TRBD1. Trimming took 3 bases from V and 2 from J; bases not matched to a gene: 6. The length of the CDR3 is 15 residues. Germline CDR1 and CDR2: KGHSH and LQKENI.

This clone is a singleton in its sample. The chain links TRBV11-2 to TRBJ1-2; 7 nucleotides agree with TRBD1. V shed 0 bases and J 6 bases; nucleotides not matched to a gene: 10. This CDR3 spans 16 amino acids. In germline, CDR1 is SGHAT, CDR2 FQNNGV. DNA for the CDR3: TGTGCCAGCAGCTTAGACAGGGGGAGGCTTATCGATGGCTACACCTTC. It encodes CASSLDRGRLIDGYTF.